This entry is about one T cell receptor beta chain. Germline V gene sequence: CDR1 SGHTS, CDR2 YDEGEE. The CDR3 consists of 11 residues. V was pared by 10 bases and J by 3 bases, with 11 bases between. The record originates from a study of technical replicates of blood from several donors. Here immunoSEQ multiplex PCR was the method, and the copy in TCRdb shows in-frame clones only, minus some. The sample consists of some 76,000 clones, under 99% of them appearing once. This sequence originates from a human donor in good health. Material for sequencing was T cells isolated from PBMCs. The chain has TRBV5-8 and TRBJ2-7; D gene unclear. The CDR3 reads CAGQQFYEQYF. The CDR3 nucleotides read TGTGCCGGCCAACAATTCTACGAGCAGTACTTC.